Included here is one T cell receptor beta chain sequence, with context. The data belong to a study of technical replicates of blood from several donors. The CDR3 runs 13 residues. Germline values: CDR1 MGHDK, CDR2 SYGVNS. Unmatched junction bases numbered 2, after V lost 4 bases and J lost 6 bases. This table comes from immunoSEQ multiplex PCR, and its TCRdb copy is limited to in-frame clones, with some not included. The sample gives about 64,000 clones, 65% to 90% of which show up once; over 4.5% is in the top ten. The TCR sequence derives from a human donor in good health. Some clones in this sample may be carry-over from other donors' samples. The sequenced sample consisted of PBMCs. The V and J genes are TRBV25-1 and TRBJ2-5; 10 positions agree with TRBD1. Here the CDR3 reads CASSGDRGQTQYF. CDR3 nucleotides: TGTGCCAGCAGTGGGGACAGGGGCCAGACCCAGTACTTC. Complete variable domain (other parts from reference TRBV25-1 and TRBJ2-5): EADIYQTPRYLVIGTGKKITLECSQTMGHDKMYWYQQDPGMELHLIHYSYGVNSTEKGDLSSESTVSRIRTEHFPLTLESARPSHTSQYLCASSGDRGQTQYFGPGTRLLVL.